One and the same sample provided the 17 T cell receptor beta chains below, sequenced in a study of T cell responses to AZD1222 COVID-19 vaccine. Generated by immunoSEQ multiplex PCR, the TCRdb table keeps only in-frame clones and is missing some. Altogether tens of thousands of clones are present, roughly 91% being singletons, with the ten largest covering about 17%. Sequences were derived from peripheral blood, sampled 28 days after the second AZD1222 dose. These TCRs come from an adult who received the AZD1222 COVID-19 vaccine.

This clone appeared a single time. This chain links TRBV7-9 with TRBJ2-7; TRBD1 is a possible D gene (5 bases). Looked up from germline, CDR1 is SEHNR and CDR2 is FQNEAQ (reference sequence). The CDR3 is made up of 15 amino acids. V was clipped by 6 bases and J by 0 bases, with 15 bases between them. In DNA form, the CDR3 reads TGTGCCAGCAGACCATCAGGGCCGAGCTCCTACGAGCAGTACTTC. It codes for CASRPSGPSSYEQYF.

J is TRBJ1-1 and V is TRBV30; D may be TRBD1 (6 bases). V shed 7 bases and J shed 1 base, with 13 bases lying between them. CDR1 GTSNPN and CDR2 SVGIG come from the germline V gene (reference sequence). This CDR3 spans 13 amino acids. The CDR3 protein is CASQGHPNTEAFF. The CDR3 DNA reads TGTGCCTCGCAGGGGCACCCGAACACTGAAGCTTTCTTT.

This sequence joins TRBV19 and TRBJ1-1, with a possible D match to TRBD1 (5 bases). The CDR3 sequence is 15 residues long. The V end was cut by 3 bases, the J end by 1 base, with 12 bases between. Germline V gene lookup returns CDR1 LNHDA and CDR2 SQIVND (reference sequence). The CDR3 DNA is TGTGCCAGTAGTATGCGCGGGGGTACGAACACTGAAGCTTTCTTT. It yields the protein CASSMRGGTNTEAFF.

The CDR3 sequence: CASSSGGSNTGELFF. The CDR3 DNA sequence: TGTGCCAGCAGTTCCGGGGGGTCGAACACCGGGGAGCTGTTTTTT. This chain uses TRBV7-3 with TRBJ2-2; 7 bases match TRBD2. In germline, CDR1 is SGHTA, CDR2 FQGTGA. V gave up 6 bases and J gave up 0 bases; unmatched junction bases: 4. This CDR3 contains 15 residues.

The J gene is TRBJ2-7, the V gene TRBV7-3; perhaps TRBD2 as D (6 bases). Trimming left V 3 bases short and J 2 bases short, with 11 bases between. CDR1 is SGHTA and CDR2 is FQGTGA in the germline V gene. This CDR3 has 14 residues. CDR3 nucleotides: TGTGCCAGCAGCTTCGGACCGGGGGCCTACGAGCAGTACTTC. Amino acids: CASSFGPGAYEQYF.

The count of this clone is one. The V and J genes are TRBV13 and TRBJ2-3; 16 positions match TRBD2. The CDR3 is 18 residues long. J lost 4 bases, V lost 5 bases, and 9 bases had no gene match. Germline values: CDR1 PRHDT, CDR2 FYEKMQ (reference sequence). The CDR3 DNA follows: TGTGCCAGCAGCCCCGCCCTCGGGACTAGCGGGGGGGCAGATACGCAGTATTTT. Translated: CASSPALGTSGGADTQYF.

The V gene is TRBV5-4, the J gene TRBJ2-3; TRBD2 matches at 15 bases. Germline-derived CDR1 and CDR2 are SGHNT and YYREEE (reference sequence). V shed 5 bases, J shed 5 bases, and the junction held 6 bases outside the gene matches. The CDR3 has 16 residues. The CDR3 DNA sequence: TGTGCCAGCAGACGGACTAGCGGGGGGGCCCGAGATACGCAGTATTTT. As protein: CASRRTSGGARDTQYF. Full variable domain (missing parts from reference TRBV5-4 and TRBJ2-3): ETGVTQSPTHLIKTRGQQVTLRCSSQSGHNTVSWYQQALGQGPQFIFQYYREEENGRGNFPPRFSGLQFPNYSSELNVNALELDDSALYLCASRRTSGGARDTQYFGPGTRLTVL.

J is TRBJ2-7 and V is TRBV19; 7 bases are a match to TRBD1. V lost 9 bases and J lost 2; bases outside the gene matches: 10. Per the germline V gene, CDR1 is LNHDA and CDR2 is SQIVND (reference sequence). This CDR3 region has 14 residues. The CDR3 DNA follows: TGTGCCAGCGGCTCGGGACAGAAAACCTACGAGCAGTACTTC. Translation: CASGSGQKTYEQYF.

The chain couples TRBV10-3 to TRBJ1-3; D ambiguous. CDR1 ENHRY and CDR2 SYGVKD come from the germline V gene. CDR3 length: 16 amino acids. Trimming stripped 0 bases from V and 3 bases from J, with 12 bases between. The DNA of the CDR3 is TGTGCCATCAGTGAGTCTGGCTTAACAGATGGAAACACCATATATTTT. Translating it yields CAISESGLTDGNTIYF.

This clone came up a few times. This sequence joins TRBV2 and TRBJ1-2; D is ambiguous. V lost 7 bases and J 8 bases, leaving 17 bases between the germline ends. This CDR3 has 13 amino acids. Germline assignment: CDR1 SNHLY and CDR2 FYNNEI. CDR3 region: CASKMAGPGGYTF. Written as DNA, the CDR3 is TGTGCCAGCAAAATGGCCGGACCGGGCGGCTACACCTTC.

V usage is TRBV7-2 and J usage is TRBJ2-1; D is undetermined. This CDR3 has 13 residues. The V end lost 0 bases, the J end lost 6 bases, and 6 bases lay between the germline ends. Germline V CDR1 and CDR2: SGHTA, FQGNSA. The CDR3 protein is CASSLATPNEQFF. The CDR3 DNA reads TGTGCCAGCAGCTTAGCAACTCCCAATGAGCAGTTCTTC.

The rearrangement uses TRBV30 and TRBJ1-1; 8 nucleotides line up with TRBD1. The CDR3 contains 13 residues. Germline loops: CDR1 GTSNPN, CDR2 SVGIG (reference sequence). V gave up 3 bases and J gave up 10 bases; unmatched junction bases: 10. This CDR3 is CAWSAGGGLRAFF. The CDR3 DNA reads as TGTGCCTGGAGCGCAGGGGGCGGCTTGAGAGCTTTCTTT.

The chain recombines TRBV11-2 with TRBJ2-2; D remains unclear. This CDR3 region has 16 residues. V was shortened by 5 bases and J by 5 bases, with 18 bases between the two germline ends. From germline, CDR1 is SGHAT and CDR2 FQNNGV. CDR3 residues: CASSRNVPMPTGELFF. The CDR3 DNA sequence: TGTGCCAGCAGCCGAAACGTTCCTATGCCGACCGGGGAGCTGTTTTTT.

This chain joins TRBV5-6 and TRBJ1-4; tentative D call: TRBD1 (6 bases). CDR1 is SGHDT, CDR2 YYEEEE, per germline. V was shortened by 1 base and J by 3 bases, with 10 bases between the two germline ends. The CDR3 runs to 15 residues. Written as DNA, the CDR3 is TGTGCCAGCAGCTTGTCAAGGACAGCTAATGAAAAACTGTTTTTT. Translated, it gives CASSLSRTANEKLFF. Full variable domain (remainder filled in from reference TRBV5-6 and TRBJ1-4): DAGVTQSPTHLIKTRGQQVTLRCSPKSGHDTVSWYQQALGQGPQFIFQYYEEEERQRGNFPDRFSGHQFPNYSSELNVNALLLGDSALYLCASSLSRTANEKLFFGSGTQLSVL.

V and J are TRBV4-3 and TRBJ1-1; TRBD1 aligns across 7 bases. The germline CDR1 and CDR2 sequences are LGHNA and YSLEER. J was trimmed by 6 bases and V by 4 bases; bases with no gene match: 5. The CDR3 spans 13 residues. CDR3 residues: CASSPGTVAEAFF. The CDR3 DNA is TGCGCCAGCAGCCCCGGGACAGTCGCTGAAGCTTTCTTT.

A few counts support this clone. The V call is TRBV10-3, the J call TRBJ2-3; no firm D call. Germline assignment: CDR1 ENHRY and CDR2 SYGVKD. This CDR3 comprises 14 residues. Trimming cost V 3 bases and J 5 bases, with 12 bases left between them. The CDR3 nucleotides are TGTGCCATCAGTGAAGGATCCACCCAAGATACGCAGTATTTT. Translation gives CAISEGSTQDTQYF.

The V and J genes are TRBV18 and TRBJ1-1; D might be TRBD1 (6 bases). The CDR3 sequence is 14 residues long. The germline V and J ends were trimmed by 5 bases and 0 bases, with 10 bases remaining between them. Germline V gene lookup returns CDR1 KGHSH and CDR2 LQKENI. CDR3 protein: CASSADRLNTEAFF. Written as DNA, the CDR3 is TGTGCCAGCTCAGCGGACAGACTGAACACTGAAGCTTTCTTT.